The 5 T cell receptor beta chains below all came from one sample that was sequenced in a study of blood T cell repertoires in COVID-19. Clones were sequenced by immunoSEQ multiplex PCR, and TCRdb holds only the in-frame ones, with some missing. The table includes about 270,000 clones, approximately 82% detected once. Sequenced: peripheral blood. These receptors were taken from a woman aged 18-30 years with acute or convalescent COVID-19.

This rearrangement joins TRBV30 to TRBJ2-2, with 9 bases aligning to TRBD2. J was trimmed by 6 bases and V by 2 bases; bases with no gene match: 4. CDR1 and CDR2 from the germline V gene are GTSNPN and SVGIG (reference sequence). This CDR3 spans 14 amino acids. The CDR3: CAWSMGLAPGELFF. CDR3 in DNA: TGTGCCTGGAGTATGGGACTAGCCCCCGGGGAGCTGTTTTTT.

The chain joins TRBV3-1 (or the pseudogene TRBV3-2) to TRBJ1-3, with no clear D. The CDR3 is 15 residues long. With 0 bases removed from V and 1 base from J, the gap between germline ends came to 7 bases. CDR1 is LGHDT, CDR2 YNNKEL, per germline (reference sequence). The CDR3 spells CASSQESSSGNTIYF. The CDR3 region has the DNA TGTGCCAGCAGCCAAGAATCTTCTTCTGGAAACACCATATATTTT.

V and J are TRBV19 and TRBJ1-1, with D tentatively TRBD1 (6 bases). Per the germline V gene, CDR1 is LNHDA and CDR2 is SQIVND (reference sequence). Between the trimmed V and J ends, which lost 2 bases and 0 bases, there was a span of 10 bases. The CDR3 sequence is 15 residues long. The CDR3 here is CASSIRSGVNTEAFF. In nucleotides, the CDR3 is TGTGCCAGTAGTATACGTTCAGGGGTGAACACTGAAGCTTTCTTT.

CDR3 bases: TGCAGCGTGCGACAGGGGCCCACTAATGAAAAACTGTTTTTT. It yields the protein CSVRQGPTNEKLFF. This rearrangement joins TRBV29-1 to TRBJ1-4; 8 bases are shared with TRBD1. The CDR3 runs 14 residues. The trim removed 6 bases at V and 2 bases at J, leaving 5 bases unmatched. The germline gives CDR1 SQVTM, CDR2 ANQGSEA.

The chain recombines TRBV12-3 or TRBV12-4 with TRBJ2-7; 7 nucleotides match TRBD1. The CDR3 consists of 12 residues. Trimming cost V 8 bases and J 3 bases; bases outside gene matches: 4. The CDR3 sequence is CASGQAIYEQYF. The CDR3 DNA follows: TGTGCCAGCGGACAGGCAATCTACGAGCAGTACTTC.